The following is a TCR beta chain sequence with its context. Its antigen is unknown. This entry is derived from a study of T cell responses to AZD1222 COVID-19 vaccine. At the level of the study: Samples with a second dose at about 4 or about 12 weeks were pooled together.

Deletions cut 2 bases from V and 6 bases from J, with 17 bases between. Germline V lookup: CDR1 SGHVS, CDR2 FQNEAQ. This CDR3 is built from 16 residues. The study's findings and limits: The number of AZD1222 recipients seropositive at baseline was only five or six.

Data came from immunoSEQ multiplex PCR; TCRdb stores just in-frame clones and leaves some out. This sample has about 180,000 clones; around 88% occur once, and the top ten carry about 0.49%. The chain has TRBV7-8 and TRBJ2-1; D is tentatively TRBD1 or TRBD2 (6 bases each). The source is an adult in good health. Sequencing used peripheral blood, obtained on day 0 of AZD1222 vaccination. The CDR3 here is CASSLRGGRGGNEQFF. The CDR3 DNA is TGTGCCAGCAGCTTAAGGGGAGGCAGAGGGGGCAATGAGCAGTTCTTC.